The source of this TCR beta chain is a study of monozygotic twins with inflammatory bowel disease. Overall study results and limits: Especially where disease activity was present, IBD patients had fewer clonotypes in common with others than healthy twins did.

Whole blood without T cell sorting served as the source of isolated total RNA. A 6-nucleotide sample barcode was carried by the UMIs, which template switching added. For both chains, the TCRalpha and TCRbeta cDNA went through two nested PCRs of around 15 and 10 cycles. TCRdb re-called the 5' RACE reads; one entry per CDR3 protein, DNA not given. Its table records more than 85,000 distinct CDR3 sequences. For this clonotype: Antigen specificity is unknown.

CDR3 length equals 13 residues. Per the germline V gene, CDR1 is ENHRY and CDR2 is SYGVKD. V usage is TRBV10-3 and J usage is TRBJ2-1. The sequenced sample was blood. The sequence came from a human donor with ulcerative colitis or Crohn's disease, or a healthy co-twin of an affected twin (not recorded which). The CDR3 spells CAISYEPYNEQFF.